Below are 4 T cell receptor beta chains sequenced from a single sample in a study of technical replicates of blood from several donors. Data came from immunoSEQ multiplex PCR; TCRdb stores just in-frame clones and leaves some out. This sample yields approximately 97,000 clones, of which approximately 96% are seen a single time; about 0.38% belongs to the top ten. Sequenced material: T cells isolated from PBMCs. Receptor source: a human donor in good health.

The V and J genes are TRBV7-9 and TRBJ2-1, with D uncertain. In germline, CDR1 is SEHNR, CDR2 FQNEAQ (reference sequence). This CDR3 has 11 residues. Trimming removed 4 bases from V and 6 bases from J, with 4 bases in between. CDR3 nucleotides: TGTGCCAGCAGCTACAGCAATGAGCAGTTCTTC. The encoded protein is CASSYSNEQFF.

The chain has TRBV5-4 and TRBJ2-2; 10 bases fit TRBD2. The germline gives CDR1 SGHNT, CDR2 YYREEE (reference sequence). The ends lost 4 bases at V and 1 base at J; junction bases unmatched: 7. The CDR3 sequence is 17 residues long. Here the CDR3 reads CASSRGLAEENTGELFF. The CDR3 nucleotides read TGTGCCAGCAGCCGTGGACTAGCGGAGGAGAACACCGGGGAGCTGTTTTTT.

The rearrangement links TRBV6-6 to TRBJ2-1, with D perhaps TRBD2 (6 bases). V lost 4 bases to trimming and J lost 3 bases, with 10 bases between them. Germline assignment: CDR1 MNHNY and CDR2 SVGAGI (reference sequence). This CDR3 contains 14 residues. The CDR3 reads CASSSPGLYNEQFF. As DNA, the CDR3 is TGTGCCAGCAGTTCACCGGGACTCTACAATGAGCAGTTCTTC.

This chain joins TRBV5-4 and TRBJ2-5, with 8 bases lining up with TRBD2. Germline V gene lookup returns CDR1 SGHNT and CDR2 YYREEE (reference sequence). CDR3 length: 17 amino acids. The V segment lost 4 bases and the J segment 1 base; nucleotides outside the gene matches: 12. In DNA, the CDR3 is TGTGCCAGCAGCCCAGGACTAGCCAATACCCCCCAAGAGACCCAGTACTTC. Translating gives CASSPGLANTPQETQYF.